This T cell receptor beta chain was identified during a study of T cells in tumors and immune-related adverse events (dated by TCRdb to the early 2020s). The sample's treatment or condition, from its label and the paper: nivolumab (PD-1 blockade) given before sampling. The DNeasy Blood and Tissue Kit was used to extract DNA from formalin-fixed paraffin-embedded specimens. The immunoSEQ assay was used to amplify and sequence the TCR beta locus, producing bulk TCR Vbeta CDR3 data. As for the original processing: CDR3s were excluded if they were non-productive, were shorter than 7 amino acids, or did not start with C or end with F/W. Analysis was restricted to specimens with at least 1000 reads, and clonotypes were defined at the amino acid level. Clonality was calculated as 1 minus Pielou's evenness. To equalize library sizes, abundance-weighted random subsampling with replacement was performed 100 times so that 95% confidence intervals could be reported. Repertoire overlap was quantified with the Morisita overlap index, and the top 40 clones per specimen were checked for overlap with the irAE. TCRdb obtained this table from immuneACCESS and retained in-frame rearrangements with V and J assigned. These tables miss some clones; where compared with another copy, unresolved V genes account for less than half of the shortfall, and the remainder is unexplained. From that table come the V and J calls and clone size; the DNA was used to work out D and trimming. This sample holds about 22,000 clones; 80% to 95% were observed only once. The ten most abundant clones make up roughly 1.3% of the sample.

Remarks on this clone: Its antigen target is currently unknown. Base qualities are not at hand, and no much larger clone is one base apart.

Based on the germline V gene, the CDR1 and CDR2 sequences are KGHSH and LQKENI. The CDR3, from cysteine to phenylalanine, totals 16 residues. Solely the CDR3 DNA is kept, with 48 bases framed from the first base. V is shortened by 3 bases, J by 0 bases, and the region joining them spans 13 bases. The specimen was lymph node tissue, collected from a patient treated with anti-PD-1 therapy. This chain is built from TRBV18 and TRBJ2-3; the D gene cannot be resolved reliably. This TCR was recovered from a female donor with metastatic renal cell carcinoma. The sequenced DNA is TGTGCCAGCTCACCTCTACGTCAGTATAGCACAGATACGCAGTATTTT. It is translated as CASSPLRQYSTDTQYF.